This T cell receptor beta chain was captured by sequencing in a study of cytotoxic CD8 clonotypes in ibrutinib-treated CLL. As to this clone: Its antigen is unidentified.

General study points: Higher clonality was seen at ibrutinib response and a return toward baseline at progression. Under treatment, the uncommon public clonotypes either contracted or remained stable.

Assay: immunoSEQ multiplex PCR; the TCRdb copy retains only in-frame clones and omits some. This sample has around 300,000 clones, with roughly 85% found just once. The sequence was collected from a human donor with chronic lymphocytic leukemia. This specimen consisted of PBMCs, obtained before ibrutinib treatment.

CDR3 nucleotides: TGTGCCACCAGCAAACAGGGAAAAGAGACCCAGTACTTC. Its protein product is CATSKQGKETQYF. The V gene is TRBV15, the J gene TRBJ2-5, with D perhaps TRBD1 (6 bases). The CDR3 contains 13 residues. Germline loops: CDR1 LNHNV, CDR2 YYDKDF (reference sequence). Trimming stripped 4 bases from V and 3 bases from J, with 9 bases between.